This record looks at one T cell receptor beta chain sequence and its context. The antigen it recognizes is unknown. Base qualities are not at hand, and no much larger clone is one base apart. These data are taken from a study of memory CD4+ T cells and cytomegalovirus serostatus (dated by TCRdb to about 2019). At the level of the whole study: The roughly 35 healthy Belgian adults in the cohort included 9 who were CMV seropositive and some 25 who were CMV seronegative. The study sequenced CD4+ memory TCRbeta repertoires of a Belgian cohort with known cytomegalovirus serostatus to replicate a published TCR-based CMV serostatus classifier.

Study-wide conclusions, independent of this receptor: The results were interpreted as suggesting that the CMV-associated TCR signature is largely present in the CD4+ memory repertoire. Only CD4+CD45RO+ memory cells were sequenced, unlike the original study, which covered naive and memory CD4+ and CD8+ populations. Among the roughly 160 previously reported CMV-associated TCRbeta sequences, some 67 showed up in the CD4+ memory repertoires, with each one found in between one and five individuals. On the Belgian cohort, the classifier based on the original framework reached a median bootstrapped AUC of approximately 0.95, with a 95% CI of 0.76-1.00. For predicting CMV serostatus, the median bootstrapped AUC was approximately 0.95 using the original framework and about 0.9 using a US-trained random forest.

Single viable CD3+CD4+CD8-CD45RO+ cells were sorted as memory CD4+ T cells on a FACSAria II. To determine CMV serostatus, a Roche Elecsys assay was used that detects serum IgG against CMV pp150, pp28, p38 and p52. Once the samples were thawed, total CD4+ T cells were enriched through positive selection using CD4 magnetic microbeads. The samples came from a different study that was designed specifically to examine the CD4+ T cell memory repertoire. Peripheral blood mononuclear cells were isolated and cryopreserved according to standard operating procedures, and serum was kept at -80 degrees C. The staining relied on CD3-PerCP (BW264/56), CD4-APC (RPA-T4), CD45RO-PE (UCHT1) and CD8-Pacific Orange (3B5) antibodies, and Sytox blue was used to exclude non-viable cells. The CDR3 runs 14 residues from the cysteine to the phenylalanine. Only CDR3 DNA remains: 42 bases, in frame from the first base. CDR1 and CDR2 are drawn from the germline V gene: SNHLY, FYNNEI. Deletion took 6 bases off V and 1 base off J, with a span of 10 bases between the germline ends.

Genomic DNA was extracted from sorted cells with the Quick-DNA Microprep Kit. Amplification of TCRbeta DNA was done with the immunoSEQ hsTCRbeta kit, following the protocol from the manufacturer. An Illumina MiSeq instrument was used to sequence the TCRbeta libraries. In the original analysis: After out-of-frame sequences were removed, around 2,200,000 distinct TCRbeta sequences remained, averaging about 61,000 per individual. Each individual was scored by the count of over 150 previously reported CMV-associated TCRbeta sequences and the total productive distinct TCRbeta count. A beta-binomial model was reimplemented in Python, and scikit-learn random forests with default parameters were trained on US cohort data. Classifier performance on the Belgian cohort was summarized as median AUC with percentile confidence intervals over 10,000 bootstrap iterations. TCRdb re-hosts the immuneACCESS table, in-frame sequences only. Its copies lack some clones; in the studies checked, an unresolved V gene accounts for under half of them, and the cause for the rest is not known. The V and J calls and clone size come from that table; D and trimming were worked out from the DNA. Across this sample there are roughly 60,000 clones, with roughly three quarters seen only once. Of the sample, around 0.81% falls within the top ten clones.

This receptor was obtained from an adult in good health and CMV-seronegative. The sample consisted of memory CD4+ T cells from blood. The chain joins TRBV2 to TRBJ1-5; no confident D gene assignment can be made. The CDR3 loop reads CASRFDGSNQPQHF. The DNA is as follows: TGTGCCAGCAGATTCGACGGAAGCAATCAGCCCCAGCATTTT. Beyond the CDR3, the reference TRBV2 and TRBJ1-5 genes provide the residues; the full variable domain reads: EPEVTQTPSHQVTQMGQEVILRCVPISNHLYFYWYRQILGQKVEFLVSFYNNEISEKSEIFDDQFSVERPDGSNFTLKIRSTKLEDSAMYFCASRFDGSNQPQHFGDGTRLSIL.